Below, 10 T cell receptor beta chains from the same sample are listed, as sequenced in a study of post-analysis software for immune sequencing data. Tagging with unique molecular identifiers was a feature of the TCR beta cDNA libraries. TCRdb reanalysed the PCR reads using MiXCR and keeps one entry per CDR3 protein. In the table there are around 400,000 distinct CDR3 sequences, over 30% of which are singletons. General study findings and limits: Elevated frequency relative to controls characterized about 5 TRBV segments in patients, TRBV5-6, TRBV5-1 and TRBV20-1 among them.

The antigens for these receptors are not known. The sample consisted of blood. The receptors shown here come from a girl aged 2 to 9 with multiple sclerosis.

V is TRBV9 and J is TRBJ1-2; D might be TRBD1 (5 bases). The germline gives CDR1 SGDLS, CDR2 YYNGEE. This CDR3 has 13 residues. Between the trimmed V and J ends, which lost 0 bases and 8 bases, there was a span of 11 bases. CDR3 protein: CASSVVAGKGYTF. The CDR3 coding sequence is TGTGCCAGCAGCGTAGTAGCAGGGAAAGGCTACACCTTC.

This rearrangement joins TRBV12-3 or TRBV12-4 to TRBJ2-5; 7 positions agree with TRBD1. V dropped 4 bases and J dropped 3; count of bases not matched to a gene: 8. The CDR3 totals 15 residues. This chain's CDR3 is CASSSPGTAKETQYF. CDR3 nucleotide sequence: TGTGCCAGCAGTTCGCCCGGGACAGCCAAAGAGACCCAGTACTTC.

This clonotype appeared a few times. The gene calls are TRBV10-3 and TRBJ2-7; 7 bases are shared with TRBD1. CDR3 size: 14 residues. V lost 8 bases and J lost 1; bases outside the gene matches: 8. Germline V CDR1 and CDR2: ENHRY, SYGVKD. The chain's CDR3 is CAIREDRVSYEQYF. Here the CDR3 DNA reads TGTGCCATCCGGGAAGACAGGGTATCCTACGAGCAGTACTTC.

The chain has TRBV7-8 and TRBJ2-5; 7 bases are a match to TRBD1. V lost 0 bases and J lost 11; bases outside the gene matches: 12. Germline CDR1 SGHVS, CDR2 FQNEAQ. The CDR3 is made up of 15 amino acids. CDR3 nucleotide sequence: TGTGCCAGCAGCTTAGCGAGGGGACAGAACAATGAGCAGTACTTC. Translation: CASSLARGQNNEQYF.

This clonotype occurred a few times. The V and J genes are TRBV6-5 and TRBJ1-1, with TRBD1 identical over 7 bases. The germline V gene has CDR1 MNHEY and CDR2 SVGAGI. CDR3 length: 13 amino acids. V lost 6 bases and J lost 1; bases outside the gene matches: 2. CDR3: CASRGTENTEAFF. CDR3 bases: TGTGCCAGCAGGGGGACAGAGAACACTGAAGCTTTCTTT.

The rearrangement joins TRBV21-1 to TRBJ2-7; TRBD1, the table's D call, lacks a check against the DNA. TRBV21-1 is a pseudogene. This CDR3 has 15 amino acids. The CDR3 loop reads CASSAWDRSSYEQYF. The CDR3 DNA reads TGTGCCAGCAGCGCATGGGACAGGAGCTCCTACGAGCAGTACTTC.

The table lists this clonotype with a few counts. The V gene is TRBV11-3, the J gene TRBJ2-1; possibly TRBD1 for D (6 bases). Between the trimmed V and J ends, which lost 5 bases and 3 bases, there was a span of 14 bases. The germline V gene encodes CDR1 SGHNT and CDR2 YENEEA. CDR3 length: 15 residues. The chain's CDR3 is CASSQNRDHYNEQFF. CDR3 bases: TGTGCCAGCAGCCAGAACAGGGACCACTACAATGAGCAGTTCTTC.

In its sample, this clonotype was seen a few times. J is TRBJ2-6 and V is TRBV15; D unclear. V shed 1 base and J shed 1 base, with 5 bases lying between them. CDR1 is LNHNV, CDR2 YYDKDF, per germline (reference sequence). The CDR3 covers 15 residues. CDR3 sequence reads: CATSRVRSGANVLTF. The DNA for the CDR3 is TGTGCCACCAGCAGAGTCAGGTCTGGGGCCAACGTCCTGACTTTC.

The chain links TRBV7-8 to TRBJ1-1; TRBD1 matches 8 bases. V dropped 4 bases and J dropped 4; count of bases not matched to a gene: 5. The CDR3 has 14 residues. From germline, CDR1 is SGHVS and CDR2 FQNEAQ. In nucleotides, the CDR3 is TGTGCCAGCAGCTGGACCACAGGGGGCACTGAAGCTTTCTTT. As protein: CASSWTTGGTEAFF.

The V gene is TRBV29-1, the J gene TRBJ2-5; D ambiguous. This CDR3 contains 14 residues. With 3 bases removed from V and 11 bases from J, the gap between germline ends came to 22 bases. The V gene's germline CDR1 is SQVTM and CDR2 ANQGSEA. CDR3 DNA: TGCAGCGTTGAGTGGCAGGAATTATCCCCTGAGCAGTACTTC. Its translation: CSVEWQELSPEQYF.